This TCR beta chain was obtained from a study of circulating tumor DNA in untreated peripheral T-cell lymphoma. Method: immunoSEQ multiplex PCR; TCRdb's copy keeps in-frame clones and lacks some. The table lists roughly 7,300 clones, approximately 72% of them singletons. V lost 6 bases to trimming and J lost 1 base, with 4 bases between them. The germline gives CDR1 MNHGY, CDR2 SAAAGT. The CDR3 extends over 12 amino acids. This clone was counted between two and nine times. The chain carries TRBV6-8 and TRBJ1-5; D is unclear. This clonotype was obtained from a human donor with peripheral T-cell lymphoma. Sequenced: tumor tissue. The CDR3 sequence: CASRKSNQPQHF. In DNA, the CDR3 is TGTGCCAGCAGAAAAAGCAATCAGCCCCAGCATTTT.